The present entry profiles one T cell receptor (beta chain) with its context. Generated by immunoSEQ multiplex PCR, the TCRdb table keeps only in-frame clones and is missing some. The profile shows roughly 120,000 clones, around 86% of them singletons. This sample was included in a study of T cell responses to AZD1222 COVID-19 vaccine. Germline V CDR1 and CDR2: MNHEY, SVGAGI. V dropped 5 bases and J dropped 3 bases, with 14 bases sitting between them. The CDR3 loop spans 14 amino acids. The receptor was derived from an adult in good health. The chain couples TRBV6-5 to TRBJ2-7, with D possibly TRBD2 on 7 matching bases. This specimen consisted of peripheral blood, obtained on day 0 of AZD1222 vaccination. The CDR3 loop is CASSPYGGLYEQYF. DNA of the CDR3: TGTGCCAGCAGTCCATACGGGGGGCTCTACGAGCAGTACTTC.